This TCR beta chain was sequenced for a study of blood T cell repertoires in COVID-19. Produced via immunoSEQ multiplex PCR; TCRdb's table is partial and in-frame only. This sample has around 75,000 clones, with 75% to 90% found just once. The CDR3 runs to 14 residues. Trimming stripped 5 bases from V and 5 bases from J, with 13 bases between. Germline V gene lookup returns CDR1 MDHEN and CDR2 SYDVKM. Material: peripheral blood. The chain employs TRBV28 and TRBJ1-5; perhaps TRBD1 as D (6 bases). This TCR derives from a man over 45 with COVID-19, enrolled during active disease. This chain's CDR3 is CASSPDRSYQPQHF. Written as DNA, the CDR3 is TGTGCCAGCAGTCCCGACAGGTCCTATCAGCCCCAGCATTTT.